The source of this T cell receptor (beta chain) is a study of T cells in Graves' hyperthyroidism and ophthalmopathy. General study findings and limits: Most clonotypes expanded in thyroid above 0.001 were likewise present in blood. The model predicted ophthalmopathy a median around 6.5 months before onset.

CDR1 MNHNS and CDR2 SASEGT come from the germline V gene. CDR3 length: 14 residues. The V end was cut by 6 bases, the J end by 8 bases, with 17 bases between. Authors of the study amplified TCR beta CDR3 regions from RNA transcripts. During a first-round RT-PCR of the TCR CDR3, the HTBI primer set was used. Using its own MiXCR run on the multiplex PCR reads, TCRdb lists one record per CDR3 protein. The sample comprises 300,000 to 450,000 distinct CDR3 sequences, roughly 14% of which are singletons, and 20% rests with the top ten. This clonotype was counted at least ten times. Its antigen is not known. With a duration under 2 months, the hyperthyroidism was newly diagnosed in patients aged 18 to 65. Orbital computed tomography and thyroid ultrasound, together with serum TRAb and thyroxine and clinical symptoms, were used for diagnoses.

The chain employs TRBV6-1 and TRBJ2-1; no clear D gene. Sequencing was carried out using blood. The receptor's source is a man aged 25-45 years with Graves' hyperthyroidism that later progressed to Graves' ophthalmopathy. The CDR3 here is CASSATPDGDEQFF. The CDR3 DNA sequence: TGTGCCAGCAGCGCTACCCCTGACGGTGATGAGCAGTTCTTC.